These T cell receptor beta chains were read from a single sample in a study of control samples from healthy donors and cancer patients. Here immunoSEQ multiplex PCR was the method, and the copy in TCRdb shows in-frame clones only, minus some. The sample holds under 150,000 clones; over 85% are singletons and the top ten take roughly 10%. Sequenced input: blood. The receptor set was obtained from a man aged 25 to 40 in good health. CDR3s include the opening cysteine and the closing phenylalanine or tryptophan. D genes are given only for firm matches. The size field is filled for only some rows; it gives once, few, many or a size class.

- | TRBJ2-7 | - | TRBV29-1 | TGCAGCGTTGGGGTGAGCTCCTACGAGCAGTACTTC | CSVGVSSYEQYF
once | TRBJ1-5 | - | TRBV30 | TGTGCCTGGAGTAGAGGGGGAGGACAGCCCCAGCATTTT | CAWSRGGGQPQHF
- | TRBJ2-7 | TRBD1 | TRBV13 | TGTGCCAGCAGCATACACGGGACAGGGGACCTCGTCAGCTCCTACGAGCAGTACTTC | CASSIHGTGDLVSSYEQYF
- | TRBJ1-5 | TRBD1 | TRBV6-2/TRBV6-3 | TGTGCCAGCAGTTACTCTTACGACAGGGAGCTTAGCAATCAGCCCCAGCATTTT | CASSYSYDRELSNQPQHF
- | TRBJ2-6 | TRBD2 | TRBV9 | TGTGCCAGCAGCACGGCTGGACTAGCCCTGTCCGGGGCCAACGTCCTGACTTTC | CASSTAGLALSGANVLTF
- | TRBJ1-3 | - | TRBV30 | TGTGCCTGGAATGCAGGGCTTCGAAACACCATATATTTT | CAWNAGLRNTIYF
- | TRBJ2-2 | - | TRBV7-2 | TGTGCCAGCAAAAACGGGCGGATAAACACCGGGGAGCTGTTTTTT | CASKNGRINTGELFF
once | TRBJ2-7 | - | TRBV5-1 | TGCGCCAGCAGCCTGATGTCCGCTGACTTGTCCTACGAGCAGTACTTC | CASSLMSADLSYEQYF
- | TRBJ1-5 | - | TRBV5-5 | TGTGCCAGCAGCGCAACCCCAGGGTCGGGCAATCAGCCCCAGCATTTT | CASSATPGSGNQPQHF
few | TRBJ2-5 | TRBD1 | TRBV28 | TGTGCCAGCACTCTGTGGACAGGGGACGAGACCCAGTACTTC | CASTLWTGDETQYF
- | TRBJ1-3 | TRBD1 | TRBV6-5 | TGTGCCAGCAGGCACAGGGGTGCTGGAAACACCATATATTTT | CASRHRGAGNTIYF
- | TRBJ1-1 | TRBD1 | TRBV6-1 | TGTGCCAGCAGTGAAAGTTTGGAGGGGGCTAACACTGAAGCTTTCTTT | CASSESLEGANTEAFF
- | TRBJ2-7 | TRBD2 | TRBV27 | TGTGCCAGCAGTTTAGGACTAGCATACGAGCAGTACTTC | CASSLGLAYEQYF
- | TRBJ1-2 | TRBD1 | TRBV7-8 | TGTGCAGCAGCCCAGACAGGGGAGTCTGGCTACACCTTC | CAAAQTGESGYTF
- | TRBJ1-4 | - | TRBV5-1 | TGCGCCAGCAGCTTGAAGGGATCAACTAATGAAAAACTGTTTTTT | CASSLKGSTNEKLFF
once | TRBJ2-7 | - | TRBV5-1 | TGCGCCAGCAGCTTCGGGCTCTCCTACGAGCAGTACTTC | CASSFGLSYEQYF
- | TRBJ2-1 | TRBD2 | TRBV27 | TGTGCCAGCAGTTTAGGACTAGAAGGGAATGAGCAGTTCTTC | CASSLGLEGNEQFF
- | TRBJ1-2 | - | TRBV9 | TGTGCCAGCCGCAGGGAGGGCGGCTACACCTTC | CASRREGGYTF
- | TRBJ2-7 | TRBD1 | TRBV19 | TGTGCCAGTAGTATCCAAAAACCCGGGACAGGCAAGACCTACGAGCAGTACTTC | CASSIQKPGTGKTYEQYF
- | TRBJ2-7 | TRBD2 | TRBV7-2 | TGTGCCAGCAGCCCTATGTCTAGCGGGAGGATGAAGTACTTC | CASSPMSSGRMKYF
- | TRBJ2-1 | TRBD1 | TRBV29-1 | TGCAGCGTTGAAGCTTTGTCGGACAGGGGGTTTCATGAGCAGTTCTTC | CSVEALSDRGFHEQFF
- | TRBJ1-5 | TRBD1 | TRBV19 | TGTGCCAGTTCGGGTACTCAGGACAGGGGGCAGCCCCAGCATTTT | CASSGTQDRGQPQHF
- | TRBJ2-2 | - | TRBV6-1 | TGTGCCAGCAGTGAAGCGCGCAGGGAGTACACCGGGGAGCTGTTTTTT | CASSEARREYTGELFF
- | TRBJ1-5 | TRBD1 | TRBV30 | TGTGCCTGGAGTGTTTCAGGGACAGGTCAGCAGCCCCAGCATTTT | CAWSVSGTGQQPQHF
- | TRBJ1-4 | - | TRBV9 | TGTGCCAGCAGCGTACACGCAACTAATGAAAAACTGTTTTTT | CASSVHATNEKLFF
- | TRBJ2-7 | TRBD2 | TRBV2 | TGTGCCAGCCAAGGGGATACTAGCGGGTTAAGCTCCTACGAGCAGTACTTC | CASQGDTSGLSSYEQYF
- | TRBJ2-1 | TRBD1 | TRBV6-2/TRBV6-3 | TGTGCCAGCAGTTATGGACAGGGCAATGAGCAGTTCTTC | CASSYGQGNEQFF
- | TRBJ2-7 | TRBD1 | TRBV11-2 | TGTGCCAGCAGCTTATCCCGACAGGGCTACGAGCAGTACTTC | CASSLSRQGYEQYF
once | TRBJ1-1 | TRBD1 | TRBV30 | TGTGCCTGGAGTGGGACAGGGGCTAGGCACACTGAAGCTTTCTTT | CAWSGTGARHTEAFF
- | TRBJ1-5 | - | TRBV28 | TGTGCCAGCATTCCTACTGGGCTGAGCAATCAGCCCCAGCATTTT | CASIPTGLSNQPQHF
few | TRBJ2-5 | - | TRBV7-7 | TGTGCTAGCAGCTTAGACGGGCACACAGGGACCCAGTACTTC | CASSLDGHTGTQYF
- | TRBJ1-2 | - | TRBV29-1 | TGCAGCGTTGAAATAGGGACTACGCGATATGGCTACACCTTC | CSVEIGTTRYGYTF
- | TRBJ2-1 | - | TRBV18 | TGTGCCAGCCGAGAGCGGAATACCTACAATGAGCAGTTCTTC | CASRERNTYNEQFF
- | TRBJ2-3 | TRBD2 | TRBV28 | TGTGCCAGCAGTGGCGGGACTAGCGGGAGTCTCATTGGTACAGATACGCAGTATTTT | CASSGGTSGSLIGTDTQYF
- | TRBJ1-4 | TRBD1 | TRBV7-6 | TGTGCCAGCAGCTCCTCGGGACAGGGGTGGGCTTATGAAAAACTGTTTTTT | CASSSSGQGWAYEKLFF
- | TRBJ1-4 | - | TRBV7-9 | TGTGCCAGCAGCTTAGGAGACAGGTCCGGGGAAAAACTGTTTTTT | CASSLGDRSGEKLFF
once | TRBJ1-2 | TRBD1 | TRBV28 | TGTGCCAGCAGCAGGGGGCTTTCATCTGGCTACACCTTC | CASSRGLSSGYTF
- | TRBJ2-7 | - | TRBV5-6 | TGTGCCAGCAGCTTGGTCAGTAATCAGCGGAGCTCCTACGAGCAGTACTTC | CASSLVSNQRSSYEQYF
- | TRBJ1-2 | TRBD1 | TRBV29-1 | TGCAGCGTTACCCGGACAGGGGACGGCTACACCTTC | CSVTRTGDGYTF
- | TRBJ2-3 | TRBD2 | TRBV3-1/TRBV3-2 | TGTGCCAGCGGACCTTTAGCGGGCTGGGATACGCAGTATTTT | CASGPLAGWDTQYF
- | TRBJ2-1 | TRBD1 | TRBV18 | TGTGCCAGCGCCCCCGGGACAGCTTACAATGAGCAGTTCTTC | CASAPGTAYNEQFF
- | TRBJ2-1 | - | TRBV7-9 | TGTGCCAGCAGCTTAGAAGTCCAAAACAATGAGCAGTTCTTC | CASSLEVQNNEQFF
- | TRBJ2-4 | TRBD1 | TRBV9 | TGTGCCAGCAGCGACACCTCTGTGGGCTACTGGGACAGGGGGCTGTTGGAAAACATTCAGTACTTC | CASSDTSVGYWDRGLLENIQYF
few | TRBJ1-5 | - | TRBV7-8 | TGTGCCAGCAGCTTAGTTGGTACAGAGAGCAATCAGCCCCAGCATTTT | CASSLVGTESNQPQHF
- | TRBJ1-6 | TRBD1 | TRBV19 | TGTGCCACTAGTCGGGACAGCAAATTCTCCTATAATTCACCCCTCCACTTT | CATSRDSKFSYNSPLHF
once | TRBJ2-5 | - | TRBV29-1 | TGCAGCGTTGACGGACGTGTGACCCAGTACTTC | CSVDGRVTQYF
- | TRBJ2-7 | TRBD2 | TRBV11-2 | TGTGCCAGCAGCCCCTGGACTAGCGGGACCCTCGAGCAGTACTTC | CASSPWTSGTLEQYF
- | TRBJ2-5 | - | TRBV9 | TGTGCCAGCAGCGTAGTTGCGGACCCAAGAGGGACCCAGTACTTC | CASSVVADPRGTQYF
- | TRBJ1-3 | - | TRBV20-1 | TGCAGCGTTGACTGGGGAAACACCATATATTTT | CSVDWGNTIYF
- | TRBJ2-1 | TRBD1 | TRBV27 | TGTGCCAGCAGTTTTATAACGGGACAGTCCTACAATGAGCAGTTCTTC | CASSFITGQSYNEQFF
- | TRBJ2-7 | - | TRBV11-2 | TGTGCCAGCAGCTTTTCCGGGCGCGAGCAGTACTTC | CASSFSGREQYF
few | TRBJ1-1 | - | TRBV7-9 | TGTGCCAGCAGCTTTTGGACAGCTCCCTATGAAGCTTTCTTT | CASSFWTAPYEAFF